The next 2 T cell receptor beta chains were all read from a single sample in a study of blood T cell repertoires in COVID-19. Here immunoSEQ multiplex PCR was the method, and the copy in TCRdb shows in-frame clones only, minus some. This table holds over 70,000 clones, 80% found once. The sample consisted of peripheral blood. These receptors all stem from a woman aged 70-85 years with acute or convalescent COVID-19.

The rearrangement links TRBV5-4 to TRBJ2-1; possible D gene TRBD1, 6 bases. Trimming removed 0 bases from V and 0 bases from J, with 7 bases in between. The CDR3 is 15 amino acids. Germline V gene data show CDR1 as SGHNT and CDR2 as YYREEE (reference sequence). CDR3 loop: CASSLVGGSYNEQFF. The DNA of the CDR3 is TGTGCCAGCAGCTTGGTAGGGGGCTCCTACAATGAGCAGTTCTTC.

The chain couples TRBV6-4 to TRBJ2-1; 7 bases align to TRBD2. CDR1 and CDR2 from the germline V gene are MRHNA and SNTAGT. The CDR3 contains 15 residues. The trim removed 0 bases at V and 2 bases at J, leaving 1 base unmatched. The CDR3 nucleotides read TGTGCCAGCAGTGACTCGGGGGGGGCCTACAATGAGCAGTTCTTC. This sequence encodes CASSDSGGAYNEQFF.